Listed here is a single T cell receptor beta chain. Its specificity is unknown. Sequencing was performed with immunoSEQ multiplex PCR; in TCRdb, only in-frame clones are kept and a portion is missing. In the table there are approximately 26,000 clones, 75% to 90% of which are singletons. This entry is derived from a study of graft-versus-host responses after intestinal transplantation. The wider study: Anti-thymocyte globulin was used for induction in all recipients, who then took tacrolimus and steroids for approximately 3 years.

Study-level findings and limits: Analysis identified GvH clones in recipient marrow, with some appearing first in ileum or blood.

The specimen was PBMCs, collected 27 to 29 days after intestinal transplant. The clonotype was recovered from a human patient who received an intestinal transplant, so some T cells may come from the graft donor.

Here the CDR3 DNA reads TGTGCCAGCAGCTTAAGAATGGCCCGGAGGGATAATTCACCCCTCCACTTT. Residues: CASSLRMARRDNSPLHF. The chain carries TRBV7-9 and TRBJ1-6; D is unclear. This CDR3 has 17 amino acids. V shed 2 bases and J shed 5 bases, with 16 bases lying between them. Germline-derived CDR1 and CDR2 are SEHNR and FQNEAQ (reference sequence).